The 3 T cell receptor beta chains below all came from one sample that was sequenced in a study of T cells in Graves' hyperthyroidism and ophthalmopathy. It was RNA transcripts that yielded the amplified TCR beta CDR3 regions. RT-PCR in the first round (using the HTBI primer set) targeted the TCR CDR3. MiXCR, run by TCRdb on the multiplex PCR reads, gives a single entry per CDR3 protein. Here the sample spans hundreds of thousands of distinct CDR3 sequences, roughly 45% being singletons. The sequencing input was peripheral blood or thyroid tissue (not recorded which). These receptors originate from an adult man with Graves' disease, either hyperthyroidism or ophthalmopathy (not recorded which).

The rearrangement links TRBV14 to TRBJ2-4; D uncertain. CDR1 is SGHDN and CDR2 is FVKESK in the germline V gene. CDR3 length: 13 amino acids. V shed 4 bases and J shed 0 bases, with 4 bases lying between them. For the CDR3, the DNA is TGTGCCAGCAGCCTCCTAGCCAAAAACATTCAGTACTTC. Its translation: CASSLLAKNIQYF.

V usage is TRBV9 and J usage is TRBJ1-5, with a weak D call TRBD1 (5 bases). The CDR3 runs 15 residues. Trimming pared 4 bases from V and 1 base from J, leaving 12 bases between. The germline V gene has CDR1 SGDLS and CDR2 YYNGEE. CDR3 sequence reads: CASSQAGLSNQPQHF. The CDR3 coding sequence is TGTGCCAGCAGCCAAGCAGGGTTAAGCAATCAGCCCCAGCATTTT.

The chain has TRBV25-1 and TRBJ1-6; 7 bases are shared with TRBD1. This CDR3 contains 15 residues. Germline CDR1 is MGHDK and CDR2 is SYGVNS. J gave up 10 bases and V 3 bases, and 9 bases lay outside the gene matches. The CDR3 loop reads CASSDLRQGESPLHF. DNA of the CDR3: TGTGCCAGCAGTGACCTACGACAGGGAGAATCACCCCTCCACTTT.